The source of this T cell receptor beta chain is a study of T cell responses to AZD1222 COVID-19 vaccine. Study-wide results and limits: Only 5 or 6 AZD1222 recipients were seropositive at baseline.

In regard to this clone: Its specificity is not known.

Method: immunoSEQ multiplex PCR; TCRdb's copy keeps in-frame clones and lacks some. The sample includes 40,000 to 45,000 clones, about 83% of them seen just once. This clonotype was sampled from an adult in good health. The sample consisted of peripheral blood, taken on day 0 of AZD1222 vaccination.

The CDR3 reads CASSLDGTSAGFGNTIYF. The CDR3 DNA follows: TGTGCCAGCAGCTTAGATGGAACTTCTGCAGGGTTTGGAAACACCATATATTTT. V usage is TRBV11-2 and J usage is TRBJ1-3, with a possible D match to TRBD1 (5 bases). Germline V gives CDR1 SGHAT, CDR2 FQNNGV. Trimming stripped 0 bases from V and 3 bases from J, with 18 bases between. CDR3 size: 18 residues.